This entry is about one T cell receptor beta chain. The data belong to a study of CD8 T cells in Susac syndrome. Study-level background: Patients with Susac syndrome were therapy-naive, treated with corticosteroids, or treated with intravenous immunoglobulin alone when blood was collected.

Random hexamers primed reverse transcription of about 0.5 to 1 ug RNA. TCRdb itself ran the immunoSEQ multiplex PCR reads through MiXCR, one entry per CDR3 protein. Among some 150,000 distinct CDR3 sequences listed, 90% to 96% were seen once. TEMRA cells were FACS-enriched and CD8+ and CD4+ T cells negatively isolated. Sequencing was carried out using CD4+ T cells from PBMCs. This clonotype originated in a human donor with Susac syndrome.

CDR3 residues: CRASGGLAKNIQYF. CDR3 DNA: TGCAGGGCCTCGGGGGGCCTAGCCAAAAACATTCAGTACTTC. This sequence joins TRBV20-1 and TRBJ2-4; tentatively, D is TRBD2 (7 bases). The CDR3 is 14 residues long. Germline V gene data show CDR1 as DFQATT and CDR2 as SNEGSKA (reference sequence).